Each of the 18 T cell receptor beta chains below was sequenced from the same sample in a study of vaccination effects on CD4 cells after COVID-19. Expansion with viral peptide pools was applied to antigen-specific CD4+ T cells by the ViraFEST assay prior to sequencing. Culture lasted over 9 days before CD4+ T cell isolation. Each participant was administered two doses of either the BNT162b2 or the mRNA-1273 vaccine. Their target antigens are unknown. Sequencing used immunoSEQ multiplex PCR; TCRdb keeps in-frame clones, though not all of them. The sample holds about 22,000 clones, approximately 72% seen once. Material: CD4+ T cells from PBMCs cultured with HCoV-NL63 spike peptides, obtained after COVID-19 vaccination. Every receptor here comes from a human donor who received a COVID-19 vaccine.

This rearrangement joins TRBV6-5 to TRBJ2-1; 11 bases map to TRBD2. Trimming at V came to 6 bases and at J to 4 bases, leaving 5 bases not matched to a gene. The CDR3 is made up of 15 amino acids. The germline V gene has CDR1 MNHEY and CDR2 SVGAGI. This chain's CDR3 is CASRGLAAAYNEQFF. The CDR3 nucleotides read TGTGCCAGCAGGGGACTAGCGGCAGCTTACAATGAGCAGTTCTTC.

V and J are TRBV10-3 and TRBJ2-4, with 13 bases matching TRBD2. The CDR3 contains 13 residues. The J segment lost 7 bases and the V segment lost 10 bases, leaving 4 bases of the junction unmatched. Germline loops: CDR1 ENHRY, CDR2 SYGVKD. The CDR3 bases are TGTGCCACCTCACTAGCGGGAGGGAACATTCAGTACTTC. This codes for CATSLAGGNIQYF.

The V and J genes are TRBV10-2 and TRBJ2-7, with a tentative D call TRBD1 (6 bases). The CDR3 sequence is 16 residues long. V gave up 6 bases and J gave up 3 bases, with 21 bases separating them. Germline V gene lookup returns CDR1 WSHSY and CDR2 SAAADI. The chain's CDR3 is CASRGTSGALIYEQYF. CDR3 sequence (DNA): TGCGCCAGCAGAGGGACCTCAGGGGCTTTGATCTACGAGCAGTACTTC.

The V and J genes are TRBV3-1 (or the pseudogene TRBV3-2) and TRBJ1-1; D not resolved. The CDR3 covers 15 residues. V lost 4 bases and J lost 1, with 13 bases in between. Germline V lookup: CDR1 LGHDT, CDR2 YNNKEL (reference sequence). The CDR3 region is CASSRNPDGNTEAFF. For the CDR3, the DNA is TGTGCCAGCAGCCGGAATCCCGACGGGAACACTGAAGCTTTCTTT.

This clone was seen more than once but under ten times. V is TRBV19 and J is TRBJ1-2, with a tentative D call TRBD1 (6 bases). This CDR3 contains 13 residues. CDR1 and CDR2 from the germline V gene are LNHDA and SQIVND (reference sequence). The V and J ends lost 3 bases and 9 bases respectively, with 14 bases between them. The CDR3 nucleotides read TGTGCCAGTAGTATTCCCCCAGGGGTACGCTACACCTTC. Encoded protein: CASSIPPGVRYTF.

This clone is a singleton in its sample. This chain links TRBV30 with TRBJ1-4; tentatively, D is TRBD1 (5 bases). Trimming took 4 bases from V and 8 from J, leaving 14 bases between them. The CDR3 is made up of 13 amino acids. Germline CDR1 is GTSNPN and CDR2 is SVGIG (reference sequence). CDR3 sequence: CAWNGMEGEKLFF. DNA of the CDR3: TGTGCCTGGAACGGTATGGAGGGGGAAAAACTGTTTTTT.

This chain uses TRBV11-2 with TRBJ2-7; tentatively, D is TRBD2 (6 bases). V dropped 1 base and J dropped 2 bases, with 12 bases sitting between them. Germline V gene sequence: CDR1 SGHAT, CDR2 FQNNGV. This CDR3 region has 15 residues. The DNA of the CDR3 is TGTGCCAGCAGCTTAGTCCTTGGCGGGGCCTACGAGCAGTACTTC. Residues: CASSLVLGGAYEQYF. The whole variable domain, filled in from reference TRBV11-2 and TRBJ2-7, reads EAGVAQSPRYKIIEKRQSVAFWCNPISGHATLYWYQQILGQGPKLLIQFQNNGVVDDSQLPKDRFSAERLKGVDSTLKIQPAKLEDSAVYLCASSLVLGGAYEQYFGPGTRLTVT.

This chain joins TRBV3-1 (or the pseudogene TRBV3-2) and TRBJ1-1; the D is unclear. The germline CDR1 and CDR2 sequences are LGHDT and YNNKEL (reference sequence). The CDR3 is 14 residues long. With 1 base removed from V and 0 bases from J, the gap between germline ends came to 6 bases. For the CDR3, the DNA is TGTGCCAGCAGCCAAGGGGTTTTGAACACTGAAGCTTTCTTT. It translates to CASSQGVLNTEAFF.

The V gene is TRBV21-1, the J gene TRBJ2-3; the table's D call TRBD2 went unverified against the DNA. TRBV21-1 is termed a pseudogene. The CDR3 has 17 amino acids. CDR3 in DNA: TGTGCCAGCAGCAAAGTTTGGCGGGTCGGGAGTCAAGATACGCAGTATTTT. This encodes CASSKVWRVGSQDTQYF.

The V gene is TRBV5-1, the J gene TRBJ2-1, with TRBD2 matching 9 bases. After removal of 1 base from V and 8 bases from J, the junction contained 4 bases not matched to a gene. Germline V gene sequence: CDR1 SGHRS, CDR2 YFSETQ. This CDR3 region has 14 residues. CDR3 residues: CASSLPSGTYEQFF. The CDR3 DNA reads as TGCGCCAGCAGCTTGCCTAGCGGGACCTATGAGCAGTTCTTC. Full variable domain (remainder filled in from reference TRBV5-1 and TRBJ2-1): KAGVTQTPRYLIKTRGQQVTLSCSPISGHRSVSWYQQTPGQGLQFLFEYFSETQRNKGNFPGRFSGRQFSNSRSEMNVSTLELGDSALYLCASSLPSGTYEQFFGPGTRLTVL.

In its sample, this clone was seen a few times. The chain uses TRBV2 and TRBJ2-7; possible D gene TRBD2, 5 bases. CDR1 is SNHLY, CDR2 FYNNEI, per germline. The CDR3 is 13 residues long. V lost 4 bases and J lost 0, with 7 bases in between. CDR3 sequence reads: CASSVEGSYEQYF. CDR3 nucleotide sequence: TGTGCCAGCAGTGTAGAGGGCTCCTACGAGCAGTACTTC.

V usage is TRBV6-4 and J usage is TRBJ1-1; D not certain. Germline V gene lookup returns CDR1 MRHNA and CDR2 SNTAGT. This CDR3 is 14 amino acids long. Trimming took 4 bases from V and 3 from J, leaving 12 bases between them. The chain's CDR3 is CASSVQPEDTEAFF. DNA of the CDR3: TGTGCCAGCAGTGTACAACCTGAAGACACTGAAGCTTTCTTT.

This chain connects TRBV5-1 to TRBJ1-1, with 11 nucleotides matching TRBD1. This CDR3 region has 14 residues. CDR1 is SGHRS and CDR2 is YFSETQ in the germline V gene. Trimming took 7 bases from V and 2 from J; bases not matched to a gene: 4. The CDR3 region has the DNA TGCGCCAGCGGACAGGGGGCCGAAAACACTGAAGCTTTCTTT. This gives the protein CASGQGAENTEAFF.

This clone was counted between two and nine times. Here the CDR3 DNA reads TGTGCCAGCTCACCATCGGGCGTACCCTCTGGAAACACCATATATTTT. It translates to CASSPSGVPSGNTIYF. The J gene is TRBJ1-3, the V gene TRBV18; the D is unclear. The germline CDR1 and CDR2 sequences are KGHSH and LQKENI. The CDR3 is made up of 16 amino acids. Trimming took off 2 bases at V and 0 bases at J, with 11 bases between the two ends.

Written as DNA, the CDR3 is TGTGCCAGCAGCCACGCAGGGAGCAGCAATTCACCCCTCCACTTT. Translation: CASSHAGSSNSPLHF. This sequence joins TRBV3-1 (or the pseudogene TRBV3-2) and TRBJ1-6; a possible D gene is TRBD1 (5 bases). The V and J ends lost 3 bases and 7 bases respectively, with 13 bases between them. The CDR3 runs to 15 residues. Germline lookup yields CDR1 LGHDT and CDR2 YNNKEL (reference sequence).

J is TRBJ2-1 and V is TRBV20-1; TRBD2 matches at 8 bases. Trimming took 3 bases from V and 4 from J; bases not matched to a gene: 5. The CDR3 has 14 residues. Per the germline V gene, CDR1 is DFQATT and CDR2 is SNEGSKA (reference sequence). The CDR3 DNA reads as TGCAGTGCTAGTCCTAGCGGGCTATACAATGAGCAGTTCTTC. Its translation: CSASPSGLYNEQFF.

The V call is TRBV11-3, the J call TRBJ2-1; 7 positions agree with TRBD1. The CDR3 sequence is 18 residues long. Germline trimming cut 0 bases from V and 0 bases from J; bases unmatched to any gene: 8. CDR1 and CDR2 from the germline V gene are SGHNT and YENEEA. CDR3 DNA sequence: TGTGCCAGCAGCTTAGATCAAGGGGGCTCTAGCTCCTACAATGAGCAGTTCTTC. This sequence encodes CASSLDQGGSSSYNEQFF. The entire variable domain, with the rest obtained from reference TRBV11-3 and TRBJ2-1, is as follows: EAGVVQSPRYKIIEKKQPVAFWCNPISGHNTLYWYLQNLGQGPELLIRYENEEAVDDSQLPKDRFSAERLKGVDSTLKIQPAELGDSAVYLCASSLDQGGSSSYNEQFFGPGTRLTVL.

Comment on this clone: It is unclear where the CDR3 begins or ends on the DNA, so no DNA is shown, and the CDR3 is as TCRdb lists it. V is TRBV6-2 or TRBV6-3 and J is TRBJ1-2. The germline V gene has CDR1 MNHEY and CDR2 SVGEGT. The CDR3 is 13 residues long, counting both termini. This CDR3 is CASSSSVNYGYTF.